This T cell receptor (beta chain) was profiled in a study of identical twins. This clonotype was seen many times. TCRdb re-called the 5' RACE reads through MiXCR, storing one row per CDR3 protein. The sample carries 350,000 to 450,000 distinct CDR3 sequences, approximately 17% recorded once. This TCR was sampled from a man aged 50-59 years in good health. What was sequenced was naive T cells sorted from blood.

The CDR3 nucleotides are TGTGCCAGCAGCGAAAGGGGGCCCGACCGCTCCTACAATGAGCAGTTCTTC. This encodes CASSERGPDRSYNEQFF. The V and J genes are TRBV11-2 and TRBJ2-1, with 7 bases matching TRBD1. CDR1 and CDR2 (germline): SGHAT, FQNNGV. The CDR3 runs 17 residues. The V and J ends lost 5 bases and 0 bases, in that order; junction bases with no gene match: 10.